The present entry profiles one TCR beta chain with its context. Its specificity is unknown. This specimen comes from a study of OX40 agonist ivuxolimab in advanced cancers. Study at large: Patients treated during dose escalation were battling hepatocellular carcinoma, melanoma, renal cell or head and neck cancer. General observations from the study: Also showing low normalized T-cell clonal expansion were some of the nonresponders.

The assay was immunoSEQ multiplex PCR, and TCRdb's table has in-frame clones only and misses some. The data hold about 76,000 clones, with roughly nine tenths observed a single time. CDR1 and CDR2 (germline): MGHRA, YSYEKL. The V gene lost 0 bases and the J gene lost 1 base, with 4 bases spanning the gap. The CDR3 contains 14 residues. The chain combines TRBV4-1 with TRBJ2-1; no definite D call. The input for sequencing was CD4+ or CD8+ T cells sorted from blood, taken in a trial of the OX40 agonist ivuxolimab. This clonotype was sampled from an adult with an advanced solid tumor such as melanoma, head and neck, liver or kidney cancer. The CDR3 nucleotides read TGCGCCAGCAGCCAAGATCGATCCTACAATGAGCAGTTCTTC. Translating it yields CASSQDRSYNEQFF.